Given below is one TCR beta chain in context. Its antigen is not identified. The trim removed 5 bases at V and 6 bases at J, leaving 10 bases unmatched. The CDR3 consists of 14 residues. CDR1 and CDR2 (germline): SGDLS, YYNGEE. This sample is part of a study of a mutant IDH1 vaccine in newly diagnosed glioma. Time point of the sample: week 35, safety follow-up. With topical imiquimod, each dose of the vaccine consisted of 300 ug of mutant IDH1 20-mer peptide. TCRdb's table, derived via immunoSEQ multiplex PCR, lists solely in-frame clones and lacks some. In the table there are under 35,000 clones, more than 65% of which are singletons.

The receptor was derived from a man in his fifties with glioma. The material sequenced was PBMCs, taken from a glioma patient whose treatment included an IDH1 peptide vaccine. The gene calls are TRBV9 and TRBJ2-5, with TRBD2 matching 7 bases. CDR3 region: CASSEETSLKTQYF. CDR3 nucleotide sequence: TGTGCCAGCAGTGAGGAGACTAGCCTAAAGACCCAGTACTTC.